This T cell receptor (beta chain) was captured in a study of shared clonotypes between healthy human individuals. Produced via immunoSEQ multiplex PCR; TCRdb's table is partial and in-frame only. The data hold approximately 510,000 clones, with 60% to 85% observed a single time. Notes on this clone: Additional DNA sequences in this sample encode the identical CDR3.

All the donors were Caucasian adults who lived in Nashville, Tennessee. The germline V gene encodes CDR1 MRHNA and CDR2 SNTAGT. This CDR3 contains 16 residues. With V trimmed by 4 bases and J by 0 bases, 3 bases remained unmatched. The TCR originated in a woman aged 40 to 55 in good health. Some clones in this sample may be carry-over from other donors' samples. The genes are TRBV6-4 and TRBJ2-2; 9 nucleotides match TRBD2. The source material was PBMCs. CDR3: CASSALAGANTGELFF. The CDR3, as DNA: TGTGCCAGCAGTGCCTTAGCGGGGGCGAACACCGGGGAGCTGTTTTTT.